The rows below give T cell receptor beta chains drawn from one sample of a study of T cell repertoires in cytomegalovirus infection. Antigens for these TCRs are unknown. TCRdb re-called the reads with MiXCR, one entry per CDR3 protein. Here the sample spans about 920,000 distinct CDR3 sequences, 30% to 40% being singletons. The sample was cultured CD8+ T cells from PBMCs, taken from culture after CMV antigen stimulation. These receptors came from a human donor in good health (CMV status not recorded). Some clones in this sample may be carry-over from other donors' samples. The CDR3 runs from the conserved cysteine through the conserved F or W. D genes are given only for firm matches. A clone size is listed for some rows: how often the clone was seen (once, few, many), or a class if it is expanded.

clone_size	v_call	j_call	d_call	cdr3_length	cdr3_aa	cdr3_nt
many	TRBV7-9	TRBJ2-3	TRBD1	15	CASSPVQGEADTQYF	TGTGCCAGCAGCCCGGTACAGGGGGAGGCAGATACGCAGTATTTT
.	TRBV6-1	TRBJ2-3	.	14	CASTTSPGGNTQYF	TGTGCCAGCACCACGAGTCCAGGAGGGAATACGCAGTATTTT
.	TRBV5-6	TRBJ1-1	TRBD1	16	CASSPTDRGENTEAFF	TGTGCCAGCAGCCCAACGGACAGGGGAGAAAACACTGAAGCTTTCTTT
many	TRBV7-2	TRBJ2-1	TRBD2	15	CASSFPSGGSNEQFF	TGTGCCAGCAGCTTTCCTAGCGGGGGGAGCAATGAGCAGTTCTTC
.	TRBV27	TRBJ2-6	.	17	CASSFLGGLGGANVLTF	TGTGCCAGCAGTTTTTTAGGGGGGCTAGGAGGGGCCAACGTCCTGACTTTC
.	TRBV6-2/TRBV6-3	TRBJ2-4	.	13	CASSYSERNIQYF	TGTGCCAGCAGTTACTCCGAAAGAAACATTCAGTACTTC
.	TRBV14	TRBJ1-1	.	15	CASSQEIREKGEAFF	TGTGCCAGCAGCCAAGAGATCCGGGAGAAGGGTGAAGCTTTCTTT
many	TRBV12-3/TRBV12-4	TRBJ1-1	.	13	CASTRRGNTEAFF	TGTGCCAGCACCCGAAGGGGGAACACTGAAGCTTTCTTT
.	TRBV7-8	TRBJ2-7	TRBD1	16	CASSLGSQGPAYEQYF	TGTGCCAGCAGCTTAGGCTCACAGGGGCCAGCCTACGAGCAGTACTTC
few	TRBV20-1	TRBJ1-1	.	13	CSARRSSDTEAFF	TGCAGTGCTAGGAGGTCTTCGGACACTGAAGCTTTCTTT
few	TRBV13	TRBJ1-5	TRBD1	16	CASSFRGQGNGQPQHF	TGTGCCAGCAGCTTCAGGGGACAGGGGAATGGACAGCCCCAGCATTTT
.	TRBV5-4	TRBJ2-4	.	14	CASSLGGTGNIQYF	TGTGCCAGCAGCTTGGGGGGTACAGGGAACATTCAGTACTTC
.	TRBV6-6	TRBJ1-4	TRBD1	14	CASTETGVGEKLFF	TGTGCCAGCACCGAAACAGGGGTCGGTGAAAAACTGTTTTTT
.	TRBV19	TRBJ1-2	.	13	CASNSARSDGYTF	TGTGCCAGTAATTCTGCCCGGAGCGATGGCTACACCTTC
.	TRBV19	TRBJ2-1	.	15	CASSGSSGAYNEQFF	TGTGCCAGTAGTGGTTCGTCAGGGGCTTACAATGAGCAGTTCTTC